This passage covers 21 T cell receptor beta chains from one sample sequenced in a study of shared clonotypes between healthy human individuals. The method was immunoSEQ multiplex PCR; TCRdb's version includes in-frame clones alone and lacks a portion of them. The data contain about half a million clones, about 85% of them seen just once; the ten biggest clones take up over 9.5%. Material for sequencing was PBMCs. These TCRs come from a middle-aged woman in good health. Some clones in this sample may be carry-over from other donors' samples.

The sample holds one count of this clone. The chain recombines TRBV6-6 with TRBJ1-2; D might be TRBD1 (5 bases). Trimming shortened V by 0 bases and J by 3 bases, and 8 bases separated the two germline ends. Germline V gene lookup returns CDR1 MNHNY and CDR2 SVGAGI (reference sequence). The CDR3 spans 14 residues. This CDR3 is CASSYSGTDYGYTF. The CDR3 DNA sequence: TGTGCCAGCAGTTACTCCGGGACGGACTATGGCTACACCTTC.

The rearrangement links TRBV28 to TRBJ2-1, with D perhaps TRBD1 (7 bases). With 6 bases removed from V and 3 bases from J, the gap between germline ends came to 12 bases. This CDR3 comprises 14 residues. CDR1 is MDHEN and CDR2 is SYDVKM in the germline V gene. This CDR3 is CASRTGEVYNEQFF. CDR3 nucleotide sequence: TGTGCCAGCAGAACAGGGGAGGTCTACAATGAGCAGTTCTTC.

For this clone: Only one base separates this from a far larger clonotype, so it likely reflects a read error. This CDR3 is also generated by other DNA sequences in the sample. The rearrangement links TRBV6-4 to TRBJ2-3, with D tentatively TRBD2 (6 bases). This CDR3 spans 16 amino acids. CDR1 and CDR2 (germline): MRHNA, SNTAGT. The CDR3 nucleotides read TGTGCCAGCAGTGACTCAGTGGCAACTAGCACAGATACGCAGTACTTT. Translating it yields CASSDSVATSTDTQYF.

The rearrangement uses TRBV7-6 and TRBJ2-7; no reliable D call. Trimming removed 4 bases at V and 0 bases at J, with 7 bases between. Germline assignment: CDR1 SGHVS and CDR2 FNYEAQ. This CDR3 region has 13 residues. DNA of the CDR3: TGTGCCAGCAGCTACAGAGACTCCTACGAGCAGTACTTC. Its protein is CASSYRDSYEQYF.

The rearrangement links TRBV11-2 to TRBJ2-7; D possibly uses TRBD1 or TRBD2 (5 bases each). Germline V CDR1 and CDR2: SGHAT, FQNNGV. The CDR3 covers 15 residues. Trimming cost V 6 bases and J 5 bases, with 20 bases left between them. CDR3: CASRLPGRVRDEQYF. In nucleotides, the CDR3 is TGTGCCAGCAGACTTCCGGGACGCGTTCGGGACGAGCAGTACTTC.

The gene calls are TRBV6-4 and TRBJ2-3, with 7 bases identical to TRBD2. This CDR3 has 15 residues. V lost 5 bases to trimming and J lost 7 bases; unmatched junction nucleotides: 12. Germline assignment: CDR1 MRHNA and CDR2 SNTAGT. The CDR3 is CASSRQRGELNTQYF. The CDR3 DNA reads TGTGCCAGCAGTCGGCAGCGGGGAGAACTAAATACGCAGTATTTT.

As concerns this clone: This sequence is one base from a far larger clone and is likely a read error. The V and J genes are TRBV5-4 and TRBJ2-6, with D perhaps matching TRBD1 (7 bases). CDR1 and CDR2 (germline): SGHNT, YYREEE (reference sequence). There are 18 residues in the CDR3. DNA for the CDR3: TGTGCCAGCAGCTCAGGGGGGACGGCGAGCTCTGGGGCCAACGTCCCGACTTTC. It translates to CASSSGGTASSGANVPTF.

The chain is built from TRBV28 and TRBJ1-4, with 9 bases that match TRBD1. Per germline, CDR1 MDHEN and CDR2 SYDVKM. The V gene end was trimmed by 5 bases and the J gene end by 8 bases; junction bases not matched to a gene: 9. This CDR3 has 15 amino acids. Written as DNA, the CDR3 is TGTGCCAGCAGTACTCGGACAGGGGTGAGAGAAAAACTGTTTTTT. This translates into CASSTRTGVREKLFF.

The DNA of the CDR3 is TGCGCCAGCAGCCATTTCCGGGACAGTAATGAAAAACTGTTTTTT. It yields the protein CASSHFRDSNEKLFF. The V gene is TRBV4-1, the J gene TRBJ1-4; 7 positions agree with TRBD1. From germline, CDR1 is MGHRA and CDR2 YSYEKL. The junction had 5 bases not matched to a gene; V was cut back by 3 bases and J by 4 bases. The CDR3 extends over 15 amino acids.

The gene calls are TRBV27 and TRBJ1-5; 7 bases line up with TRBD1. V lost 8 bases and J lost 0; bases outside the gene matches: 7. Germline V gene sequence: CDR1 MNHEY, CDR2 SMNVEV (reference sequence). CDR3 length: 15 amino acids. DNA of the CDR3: TGTGCCAGCCGTCCACAGGGGAGTAGCAATCAGCCCCAGCATTTT. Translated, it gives CASRPQGSSNQPQHF.

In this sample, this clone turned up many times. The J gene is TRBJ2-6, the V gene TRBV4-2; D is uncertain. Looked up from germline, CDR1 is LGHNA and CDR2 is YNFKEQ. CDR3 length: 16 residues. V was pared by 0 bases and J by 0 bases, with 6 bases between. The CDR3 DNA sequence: TGTGCCAGCAGCCAAGATATCAGCTCTGGGGCCAACGTCCTGACTTTC. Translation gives CASSQDISSGANVLTF.

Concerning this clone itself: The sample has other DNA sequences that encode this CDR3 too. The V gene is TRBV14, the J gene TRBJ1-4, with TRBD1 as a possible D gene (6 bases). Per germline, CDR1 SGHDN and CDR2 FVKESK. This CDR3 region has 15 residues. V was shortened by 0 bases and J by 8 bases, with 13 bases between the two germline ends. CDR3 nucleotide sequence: TGTGCCAGCAGCCAAGATCCGGGGGCTGGGGAAAAACTGTTTTTT. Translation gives CASSQDPGAGEKLFF.

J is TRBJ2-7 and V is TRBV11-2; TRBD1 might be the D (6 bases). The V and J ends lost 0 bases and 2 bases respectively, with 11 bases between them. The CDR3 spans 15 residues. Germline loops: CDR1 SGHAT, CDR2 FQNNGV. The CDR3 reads CASSLEVGAAYEQYF. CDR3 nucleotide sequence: TGTGCCAGCAGCTTAGAGGTGGGGGCGGCCTACGAGCAGTACTTC.

The CDR3 DNA is TGTGCCAGCTCACCAACGGGACAGGGGTCCTACAATGAGCAGTTCTTC. Protein sequence: CASSPTGQGSYNEQFF. The gene calls are TRBV18 and TRBJ2-1, with TRBD1 matching over 10 bases. The CDR3 contains 16 residues. Germline V gene lookup returns CDR1 KGHSH and CDR2 LQKENI. The V gene end was trimmed by 2 bases and the J gene end by 1 base; junction bases not matched to a gene: 2. The full variable domain, with the rest looked up from reference TRBV18 and TRBJ2-1, is NAGVMQNPRHLVRRRGQEARLRCSPMKGHSHVYWYRQLPEEGLKFMVYLQKENIIDESGMPKERFSAEFPKEGPSILRIQQVVRGDSAAYFCASSPTGQGSYNEQFFGPGTRLTVL.

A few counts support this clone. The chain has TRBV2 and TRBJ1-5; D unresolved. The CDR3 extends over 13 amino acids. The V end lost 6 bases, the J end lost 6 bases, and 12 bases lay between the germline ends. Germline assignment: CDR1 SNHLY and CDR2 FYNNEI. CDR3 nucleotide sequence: TGTGCCAGCAGCATCGGGGTCCGTCAGCCCCAGCATTTT. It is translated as CASSIGVRQPQHF. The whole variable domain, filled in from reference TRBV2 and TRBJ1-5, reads EPEVTQTPSHQVTQMGQEVILRCVPISNHLYFYWYRQILGQKVEFLVSFYNNEISEKSEIFDDQFSVERPDGSNFTLKIRSTKLEDSAMYFCASSIGVRQPQHFGDGTRLSIL.

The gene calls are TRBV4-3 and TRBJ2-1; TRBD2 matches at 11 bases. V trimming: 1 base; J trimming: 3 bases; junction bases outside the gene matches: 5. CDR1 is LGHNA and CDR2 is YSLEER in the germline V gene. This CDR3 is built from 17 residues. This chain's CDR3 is CASSQGRLAGNYNEQFF. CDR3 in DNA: TGCGCCAGCAGCCAAGGGAGACTAGCGGGGAACTACAATGAGCAGTTCTTC.

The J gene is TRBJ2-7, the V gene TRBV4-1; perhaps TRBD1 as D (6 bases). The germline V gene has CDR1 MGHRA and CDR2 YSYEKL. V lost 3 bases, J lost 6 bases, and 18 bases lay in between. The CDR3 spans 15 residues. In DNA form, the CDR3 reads TGCGCCAGCAGCCACCGGGACACCAGCCCTTTCGAGCAGTACTTC. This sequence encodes CASSHRDTSPFEQYF.

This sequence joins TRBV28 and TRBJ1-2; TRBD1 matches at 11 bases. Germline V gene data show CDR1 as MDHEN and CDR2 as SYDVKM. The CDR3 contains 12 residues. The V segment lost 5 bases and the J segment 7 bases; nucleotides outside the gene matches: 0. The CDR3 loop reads CASSGTGGGYTF. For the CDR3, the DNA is TGTGCCAGCAGTGGGACAGGGGGTGGCTACACCTTC.

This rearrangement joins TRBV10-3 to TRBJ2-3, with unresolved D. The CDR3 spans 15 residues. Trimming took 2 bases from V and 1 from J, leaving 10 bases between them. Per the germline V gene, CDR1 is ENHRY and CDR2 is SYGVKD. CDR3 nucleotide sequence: TGTGCCATCAGTGAGGATGCATCGGGCACAGATACGCAGTATTTT. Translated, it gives CAISEDASGTDTQYF.

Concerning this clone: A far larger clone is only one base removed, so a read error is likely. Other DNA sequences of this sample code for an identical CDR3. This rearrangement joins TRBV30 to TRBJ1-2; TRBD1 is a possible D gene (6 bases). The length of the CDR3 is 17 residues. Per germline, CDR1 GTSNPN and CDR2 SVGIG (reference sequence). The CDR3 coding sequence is TGTGCATGGATCTCTCCGGGGACCAGGGGTCGGGGCTATGGCTACACCTTC. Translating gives CAWISPGTRGRGYGYTF.

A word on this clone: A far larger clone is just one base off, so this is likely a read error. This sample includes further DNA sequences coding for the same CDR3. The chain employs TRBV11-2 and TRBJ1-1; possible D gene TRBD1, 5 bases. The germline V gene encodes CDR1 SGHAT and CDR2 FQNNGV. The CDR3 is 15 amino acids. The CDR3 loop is CASSSRPGQNTEAFF. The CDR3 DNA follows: TGTGCTAGCAGCTCCCGTCCCGGACAGAACACTGAAGCTTTCTTT.